The T cell receptor (beta chain) described here comes from a study of human T cells and chemical hapten exposure. The CDR3 spans 15 residues. V was shortened by 0 bases and J by 3 bases, with 9 bases between the two germline ends. The germline V gene has CDR1 SGHNT and CDR2 YYREEE (reference sequence). This clonotype was observed a few times. Its specificity is unknown. Sample time point: patch test 1, 2 weeks after DPC sensitization. Treatment indicated: therapeutic diphenylcyclopropenone sensitization with weekly scalp DPC. RNA extraction used unfractionated whole blood as the source of total RNA. Study-level points and caveats: The study found that DPC sensitization did not change TCRs above 1 in 1000 frequency.

Attachment of unique molecular identifiers to individual cDNA molecules was performed in the library. Original handling: Sequenced samples showed a median of approximately 96,000 TCRs each, with counts running from 23,224 to 690,600. Each CDR3 protein is one row after TCRdb ran MiXCR on the RACE reads. These V and J calls rely on TCRdb rather than the paper's analysis. The sample gives roughly 70,000 distinct CDR3 sequences, about 9.4% of which show up once; approximately 3% is in the top ten. V usage is TRBV5-4 and J usage is TRBJ2-2, with D perhaps TRBD2 (6 bases). Source: whole blood, taken in connection with sensitization to the hapten diphenylcyclopropenone (DPC). The receptor was isolated from a woman between 40 and 50 years old with alopecia areata. Some clones in this sample may be carry-over from other donors' samples. CDR3 in amino acids: CASSLDTGDTGELFF. The CDR3 region has the DNA TGTGCCAGCAGCTTGGATACGGGGGACACCGGGGAGCTGTTTTTT.